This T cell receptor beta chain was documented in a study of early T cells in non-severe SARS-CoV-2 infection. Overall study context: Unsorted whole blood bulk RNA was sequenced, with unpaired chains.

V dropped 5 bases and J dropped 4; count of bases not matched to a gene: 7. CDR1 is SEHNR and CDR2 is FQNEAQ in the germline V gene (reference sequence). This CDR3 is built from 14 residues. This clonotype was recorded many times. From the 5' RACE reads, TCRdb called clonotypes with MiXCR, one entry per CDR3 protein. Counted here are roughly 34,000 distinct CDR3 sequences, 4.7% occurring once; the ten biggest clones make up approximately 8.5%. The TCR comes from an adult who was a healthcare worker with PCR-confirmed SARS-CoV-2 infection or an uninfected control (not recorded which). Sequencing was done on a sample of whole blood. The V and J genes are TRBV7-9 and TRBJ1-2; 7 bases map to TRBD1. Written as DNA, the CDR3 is TGTGCCAGCAGCGCGGGACAGCATAGCTATGGCTACACCTTC. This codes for CASSAGQHSYGYTF.